This T cell receptor (beta chain) was identified in a study of T cells in localized non-small cell lung cancer (dated by TCRdb to 2019 to 2021). In terms of the full investigation: Comparing tumors with uninvolved tumor-adjacent lungs, the study looked at the T cell repertoires of approximately 250 patients with early-stage NSCLC. NSCLC patients had a mean age of around 66 years, and around 130 were male and 107 female. The cohort was made up of some 240 treatment-naive NSCLC patients whose localized lung tumors had been resected.

Remarks on this clone: It lacks a known antigen. No quality values exist for individual bases; no much larger clone is one base distant.

TCR beta CDR3 regions were sequenced from DNA using the immunoSEQ Assay. In the original analysis: To compute T cell density, TCR beta template counts were normalized to usable DNA, which was estimated by amplifying housekeeping genes. The preseqR package was used to estimate richness by extrapolating to 400,000 templates for PBMC samples and to 120,000 templates for tissue samples. Clonality was taken to be one minus Pielou's evenness. Differential abundance testing on productive amino-acid clonotypes, with a minimum total count of 5 and an alpha of 0.1, was used to identify tissue-enriched TCRs. The Jaccard Index and the Morisita Overlap Index were used to measure repertoire overlap between compartments. TCR beta CDR3s were clustered by GLIPH together with public tetramer-defined viral CDR3s, and at least three viral sequences plus V-gene enrichment were required for viral motifs. TCRdb carries this immuneACCESS record with in-frame sequences only. Its versions omit some clonotypes, under half of them owing to an unresolved V gene in the studies checked, with the rest unexplained. That table supplies the V and J calls and clone size; D and trimming were determined from the DNA. The sample table holds under 40,000 clones, of which 88% were seen once. Around 4.2% of the sample lies in the top ten.

The study at large found these results: A median of about 53 of the top 100 tumor clones were detected in paired uninvolved adjacent lung, and under 30 of these tumor clones were also found among the top 100 clones of the paired uninvolved adjacent lung. Because multi-region tumor sequencing was not performed, intratumor heterogeneity could not be ruled out. Uninvolved tumor-adjacent lung showed the highest T cell clonality, higher than tumor, which suggests more focused antigenic responses in the uninvolved tumor-adjacent lung. Higher T cell density in blood was associated with longer overall survival, whereas higher clonality in adjacent lung was associated with shorter survival. Because the study design was exploratory, TCR variables were selected using unadjusted p-values without false-discovery rate correction.

Including cysteine and phenylalanine, the CDR3 has 12 amino acids. Just the 36-base CDR3 DNA is kept, in frame starting at base 1. In the germline V gene, CDR1 corresponds to SQVTM and CDR2 to ANQGSEA. V sheds 5 bases and J sheds 4 bases, leaving 12 bases between their ends. At diagnosis, tumor, uninvolved tumor-adjacent lung and peripheral blood were collected and then preserved as a mix of FFPE and fresh-frozen material. For TCR repertoire profiling, blood samples were analyzed as peripheral blood mononuclear cells. This receptor chain uses TRBV29-1 and TRBJ2-7; the D segment might be TRBD1 or TRBD2, since each matches 6 bases. The sample here was peripheral blood, taken before any cancer treatment. The clonotype comes from a woman aged 40 to 75 with stage I lung adenocarcinoma. This receptor carries the CDR3 CSVKGGEYEQYF. The nucleotide sequence is TGCAGCGTTAAGGGGGGCGAATACGAGCAGTACTTC.